This T cell receptor beta chain was retrieved from a study of beta chain features in type 1 diabetes. Study findings and constraints: VDJ junctions from type 1 diabetes patients carried fewer insertions and larger deletions. Shorter TCRB CDR3s, moderately but significantly so, marked every one of the four CD4+ subsets in Type 1 diabetes patients.

Purities over 95% were achieved in all sorted populations. From germline, CDR1 is SGHKS and CDR2 YYEKEE (reference sequence). The length of the CDR3 is 16 residues. With 0 bases removed from V and 0 bases from J, the gap between germline ends came to 13 bases. This clone was seen only a few times. Its antigen is currently unknown. The isolated RNA, all of it, was reverse transcribed, so expressed TCRB transcripts were what got sequenced. Each sample of naive, central memory or regulatory T cells had, on average, around 3.3 million reads. The protocol was immunoSEQ multiplex PCR, while the TCRdb copy is restricted to in-frame clones and leaves out a portion. The data show under 800,000 clones, with less than 20% seen just once and around 0.095% held by the top ten.

This receptor was taken from a man between 18 and 29 years old in good health. The chain joins TRBV5-5 to TRBJ2-7; D gene uncertain. What was sequenced was naive CD4+ T cells from blood. The DNA for the CDR3 is TGTGCCAGCAGCTTGGGAGCCGCTGAATTCTCCTACGAGCAGTACTTC. Translated: CASSLGAAEFSYEQYF.